Detailed here is one TCR beta chain. Its antigen remains unidentified. A much larger clone sits a single nucleotide away, making a read error possible. CDR1 and CDR2, per the germline V gene, are MNHGY and SVAAGI. Reading from cysteine to phenylalanine, the CDR3 counts 18 amino acids. The DNA shown is the 54-base CDR3, in frame from base 1. The data belong to a study of T cells in Graves' hyperthyroidism and ophthalmopathy (dated 2019 in TCRdb). In terms of the full investigation: Peripheral blood was sampled at the time of initial diagnosis, prior to any treatment. A discovery cohort of roughly 100 patients, about 40 with Graves' ophthalmopathy and approximately 55 with stable Graves' hyperthyroidism, was used to find distinguishing TCR V-J signatures. Prospective prediction of ophthalmopathy was tested in an independent validation cohort consisting of about 20 hyperthyroidism patients and approximately 16 patients who later progressed to ophthalmopathy. The 90 to 100 discovery patients were randomly split 7:3 into training and test sets. In addition, the study compared T-cell repertoires in thyroid tissue and in blood from several Graves' hyperthyroidism patients. After sampling, hyperthyroidism patients received methimazole starting at 30 mg daily, and ophthalmopathy patients received high-dose intravenous methylprednisolone. The paper describes TCR Vbeta CDR3 sequencing of 135 peripheral blood samples, made up of roughly 45 ophthalmopathy patients, 70 to 75 hyperthyroidism patients and roughly 17 progressor patients.

Results and caveats for the whole study, not just this receptor: Ophthalmopathy was separated from stable hyperthyroidism by a 13 V-J signature model, with approximately 89% sensitivity and around 81% specificity obtained in cross-validation and 80%/75% obtained in testing. No statistical method was used to fix the sample size in advance, and group allocation was not hidden from the investigators. In validation, the model predicted progression to ophthalmopathy with over 60% sensitivity and 72% to 85% specificity, a median of around 6.6 months before onset. Most expanded thyroid clonotypes (frequency above 0.001) were also found in blood, which suggests that blood repertoires may mirror thyroid immune responses.

A patient counted as having stable Graves' hyperthyroidism if no progression to ophthalmopathy occurred over 18 months of follow-up. The hyperthyroidism patients were between 18 and 65 years old and newly diagnosed, with a disease duration of less than 2 months. Any patient with an uncontrolled infection, another autoimmune disease, pregnancy or lactation was excluded. Diagnoses relied on clinical symptoms, serum thyroxine and TRAb, thyroid ultrasound and orbital computed tomography. PBMCs were separated from about 10 ml of fresh peripheral blood using Ficoll-Paque density gradient centrifugation. Trizol reagent was used to extract total RNA, and RNA quality was then checked on an Agilent 2100 Bioanalyzer. TCR beta CDR3 regions were amplified from RNA transcripts. A first-round RT-PCR of the TCR CDR3 used the HTBI primer set with the Qiagen OneStep RT-PCR kit. A second multiplex PCR round built the libraries, followed by size selection and purification. Sequencing of the libraries was done on an Illumina HiSeq2000 using paired-end 100 bp reads. In the source study's methods: SOAPnuke was used to process the raw data, with reads discarded if the reads contained adapters or uncalled bases, had a mean Phred below 15, or lacked an exact constant-primer or identifier match. High-quality paired reads were merged with COPE v1.2.5, and unique nucleotide sequences were defined as clonotypes. Clonotypes were aligned to IMGT TRBV, TRBD and TRBJ reference segments using MiTCR v1.1. Analysis was restricted to V-J combinations with a frequency above 0.0001, which covered about 99% of repertoires. The TCS score was defined as F50 (clonal expansion) divided by E x V (chaos), with BLOSUM62-based TCRdist calculated between CDR3 peptides within each V-J. Welch's t-statistics and random forest reduced some 510 V-J features to 10 to 15, which were used in a naive Bayes classifier (R e1071). TCRdb itself trimmed the public reads at Q25 with fastp, ran MiXCR and retained productive beta chains. Duplicate CDR3 protein sequences are folded into a single record with the most common DNA and genes. These V and J calls derive from TCRdb rather than the authors' analysis. Within this sample are about 480,000 distinct CDR3 sequences, with around an eighth of them counted one time only. The top ten clonotypes cover 15% to 20% of the sample.

The V gene is TRBV6-9 and the J gene is TRBJ2-5; 8 middle bases align to TRBD1. The sequenced sample was blood. This receptor was obtained from a woman between 18 and 30 years old with Graves' hyperthyroidism. DNA sequence: TGTGACAGCAGTTACACGCCAGGGGGCGAGGAACGGCAAGAGACCCAGTACTTC. It is translated as CDSSYTPGGEERQETQYF.